This note documents a single T cell receptor (beta chain) sequence. Its antigen is unidentified. From the 5' RACE reads, TCRdb called clonotypes with MiXCR, one entry per CDR3 protein. Among around 30,000 distinct CDR3 sequences listed, approximately 8.1% were seen once. The germline gives CDR1 MGHRA, CDR2 YSYEKL. With V trimmed by 1 base and J by 0 bases, 7 bases remained unmatched. This CDR3 is 17 amino acids long. This sample is drawn from a study of spatial heterogeneity in lung cancer. Documented time point: sample taken at primary tumor resection. Whole RNA from tumor, nontumor lung or frozen PBMC was sequenced unsorted. Overall study findings and caveats: At tumor resection, ubiquitous expanded TCRs were detected in blood more often than later.

The chain uses TRBV4-1 and TRBJ1-2, with TRBD1 matching 8 bases. The clonotype comes from a female donor with early-stage non-small cell lung cancer. The specimen comprised PBMCs, sampled at surgery. CDR3: CASSQVRGRQANYGYTF. CDR3 DNA sequence: TGCGCCAGCAGCCAAGTCAGGGGGCGCCAAGCTAACTATGGCTACACCTTC.